These T cell receptor beta chains were read from a single sample in a study of OX40 agonist ivuxolimab in advanced cancers. TCRdb keeps only in-frame clones here, not all; method: immunoSEQ multiplex PCR. The sample yields tens of thousands of clones, 70% to 90% seen once. Here the sequenced sample was CD4+ or CD8+ T cells sorted from blood, taken in a trial of the OX40 agonist ivuxolimab. The receptor source for this set is an adult with an advanced solid tumor such as melanoma, head and neck, liver or kidney cancer. Each CDR3 is given with its conserved first and last residue. D genes are given only for firm matches. Not all rows give a size; the values are once, few, many and, for expanded clones, a class.

>NA|NA|TRBJ2-7|TRBV23-1
CASSRRGEPLYEQYF
TGCGCCAGCAGCCGCAGGGGTGAGCCCCTTTACGAGCAGTACTTC
>NA|NA|TRBJ2-3|TRBV11-2
CASSFAGFTDTQYF
TGTGCCAGCAGCTTTGCGGGATTCACAGATACGCAGTATTTT
>NA|TRBD2|TRBJ2-2|TRBV11-3
CASSQGASGSLTGELFF
TGTGCCAGCAGCCAGGGTGCTAGCGGGAGTTTAACCGGGGAGCTGTTTTTT
>NA|TRBD1|TRBJ1-4|TRBV6-5
CASSSFGTGNEKLFF
TGTGCCAGCAGTTCCTTTGGGACAGGGAATGAAAAACTGTTTTTT
>NA|TRBD1|TRBJ2-2|TRBV4-2
CASSQGLYVVTGGTGELFF
TGTGCCAGCAGCCAAGGTCTTTATGTGGTGACAGGGGGCACCGGGGAGCTGTTTTTT
>NA|NA|TRBJ2-7|TRBV13
CASSFRTSVPYEQYF
TGTGCCAGCAGCTTTAGGACAAGCGTCCCCTACGAGCAGTACTTC
>NA|NA|TRBJ2-7|TRBV6-5
CASSYGGRTDYEQYF
TGTGCCAGCAGTTACGGCGGACGGACGGATTACGAGCAGTACTTC
>NA|NA|TRBJ2-7|TRBV7-9
CASSLASGAYEQYF
TGTGCCAGCAGCTTAGCTAGCGGAGCCTACGAGCAGTACTTC
>NA|NA|TRBJ1-5|TRBV7-2
CASSLGSQPQHF
TGTGCCAGCAGCTTAGGTTCACAGCCCCAGCATTTT
>NA|TRBD2|TRBJ2-3|TRBV4-2
CASSPLAGADTQYF
TGTGCCAGCAGCCCGCTAGCGGGAGCAGATACGCAGTATTTT
>NA|TRBD1|TRBJ1-4|TRBV27
CASTHNRGPPTEKLFF
TGTGCCAGCACCCATAATAGGGGGCCCCCCACCGAAAAACTGTTTTTT
>NA|NA|TRBJ1-1|TRBV27
CASSLSGMINTEAFF
TGTGCCAGCAGTTTATCGGGAATGATAAACACTGAAGCTTTCTTT
>NA|TRBD1|TRBJ1-1|TRBV19
CASSMGTGGIEAFF
TGTGCCAGTAGTATGGGGACAGGGGGAATTGAAGCTTTCTTT
>NA|NA|TRBJ2-7|TRBV18
CASSPYPKGSVYEQYF
TGTGCCAGCTCACCATATCCTAAGGGGTCGGTCTACGAGCAGTACTTC
>NA|TRBD2|TRBJ2-1|TRBV14
CASSQDRFPAGGSYNEQFF
TGTGCCAGCAGCCAAGATCGGTTTCCGGCGGGAGGGAGTTACAATGAGCAGTTCTTC
>NA|NA|TRBJ2-7|TRBV27
CASTPTPSSYEQYF
TGTGCCAGCACCCCAACCCCTTCTTCATACGAGCAGTACTTC
>once|TRBD1|TRBJ2-5|TRBV7-9
CASSLQQGRGETQYF
TGTGCCAGCAGCTTACAACAGGGGAGAGGAGAGACCCAGTACTTC
>NA|TRBD2|TRBJ2-1|TRBV5-4
CASSLAASGSRTYNEQFF
TGTGCCAGCAGCTTGGCCGCTAGCGGGAGCAGGACCTACAATGAGCAGTTCTTC
>NA|TRBD2|TRBJ2-3|TRBV5-6
CASSFVGTSGSKDAQYF
TGTGCCAGCAGTTTCGTGGGGACTAGCGGGAGTAAGGATGCGCAGTACTTT
>NA|TRBD2|TRBJ2-4|TRBV5-6
CASSFGGKVGGRERNIQYF
TGTGCCAGCAGCTTCGGTGGAAAGGTCGGTGGGCGGGAGAGAAACATTCAGTACTTC
>once|TRBD1|TRBJ2-6|TRBV19
CASSRTGGASGANVLTF
TGTGCCAGTAGTAGGACAGGGGGCGCCTCTGGGGCCAACGTCCTGACTTTC
>few|NA|TRBJ2-1|TRBV9
CASSRLGGSPTHEQFF
TGTGCCAGCAGCCGCCTCGGGGGATCCCCCACCCATGAGCAGTTCTTC
>NA|TRBD2|TRBJ2-3|TRBV5-1
CASSLASGTDTQYF
TGCGCCAGCAGCTTGGCTAGCGGTACAGATACGCAGTATTTT
>NA|NA|TRBJ2-7|TRBV28
CASSLTPYEQYF
TGTGCCAGCAGTCTTACTCCTTACGAGCAGTACTTC
>NA|NA|TRBJ2-7|TRBV6-5
CASSASPGYFYEQYF
TGTGCCAGCAGCGCTTCCCCGGGATACTTCTACGAGCAGTACTTC
>NA|NA|TRBJ1-1|TRBV5-1
CASSLGTGNTEAFF
TGCGCCAGCAGCTTGGGGACGGGGAACACTGAAGCTTTCTTT
>few|NA|TRBJ1-1|TRBV4-3
CASSLTAGQRFF
TGCGCCAGCAGCCTCACAGCCGGCCAGCGTTTCTTT
>NA|NA|TRBJ1-1|TRBV7-3
CASSLIHRLTEAFF
TGTGCCAGCAGCTTAATCCACAGACTCACTGAAGCTTTCTTT
>once|TRBD1|TRBJ1-1|TRBV30
CAWSGTGNTEAFF
TGTGCCTGGAGTGGGACAGGGAATACTGAAGCTTTCTTT
>NA|NA|TRBJ2-4|TRBV25-1
CASSEGLAEKNIQYF
TGTGCCAGCAGTGAGGGACTGGCGGAAAAAAACATTCAGTACTTC
>NA|TRBD1|TRBJ1-5|TRBV4-1
CASSQDMGGRGNQPQHF
TGCGCCAGCAGCCAAGATATGGGTGGCAGGGGGAATCAGCCCCAGCATTTT
>NA|NA|TRBJ2-2|TRBV11-2
CASTPRWRDRVTGELFF
TGTGCCAGCACCCCTCGCTGGCGGGACAGAGTCACCGGGGAGCTGTTTTTT
>NA|NA|TRBJ2-7|TRBV28
CASLPGGLRSYEQYF
TGTGCCAGCCTCCCCGGCGGCCTAAGAAGCTACGAGCAGTACTTC
>NA|TRBD1|TRBJ1-1|TRBV28
CACFQDRGLAFF
TGTGCCTGCTTTCAGGACAGGGGGCTAGCTTTCTTT
>NA|NA|TRBJ1-2|TRBV28
CASNRYRALPHGYTF
TGTGCCAGCAACCGCTACCGGGCCCTTCCTCATGGCTACACCTTC
>NA|TRBD1|TRBJ1-3|TRBV30
CASREGGGNTIYF
TGTGCCAGCAGGGAAGGGGGCGGAAACACCATATATTTT
>NA|NA|TRBJ1-1|TRBV7-6
CASSFSADTEAFF
TGTGCCAGCAGCTTCTCGGCCGACACTGAAGCTTTCTTT
>NA|NA|TRBJ1-1|TRBV6-1
CASSDRKGGRAFF
TGTGCCAGCAGTGATCGAAAGGGGGGTCGGGCTTTCTTT
>NA|NA|TRBJ1-4|TRBV5-1
CASSQGGGEKLFF
TGCGCCAGCAGCCAGGGCGGGGGGGAAAAACTGTTTTTT
>NA|NA|TRBJ2-1|TRBV6-5
CASTLGTVYNEQFF
TGTGCCAGCACCCTCGGGACTGTATACAATGAGCAGTTCTTC
>NA|NA|TRBJ2-3|TRBV30
CACTPTDTQYF
TGTGCCTGCACTCCCACAGATACGCAGTATTTT
>NA|TRBD2|TRBJ2-1|TRBV11-3
CASSLGGRSPYNEQFF
TGTGCCAGCAGCTTAGGCGGGAGGTCCCCCTACAATGAGCAGTTCTTC
>NA|NA|TRBJ2-2|TRBV19
CASTWGAGYTGELFF
TGTGCCAGTACCTGGGGGGCAGGTTACACCGGGGAGCTGTTTTTT
>once|TRBD1|TRBJ2-1|TRBV5-1
CASSPGQGYEQFF
TGCGCCAGCAGCCCGGGACAGGGATATGAGCAGTTCTTC
>NA|NA|TRBJ2-7|TRBV12-1
CATRYEQYF
TGTGCAACTCGGTACGAGCAGTACTTC
>NA|NA|TRBJ2-2|TRBV5-6
CASSPWAGGGTGELFF
TGTGCCAGCAGCCCCTGGGCAGGGGGAGGCACCGGGGAGCTGTTTTTT
>once|NA|TRBJ2-7|TRBV7-2
CASSPGRSYEQYF
TGTGCCAGCAGTCCCGGCCGGTCCTACGAGCAGTACTTC
>NA|NA|TRBJ2-7|TRBV18
CASSPGEGGTYEQYF
TGTGCCAGCTCACCAGGAGAGGGGGGGACCTACGAGCAGTACTTC